The entry below gives a single T cell receptor beta chain sequence along with its context. The antigen is undetermined. Trimming pared 0 bases from V and 5 bases from J, leaving 5 bases between. The V gene's germline CDR1 is MNHNS and CDR2 SASEGT. The CDR3 loop spans 13 amino acids. This entry belongs to a study of cytotoxic CD8 clonotypes in ibrutinib-treated CLL. TCRdb's table, derived via immunoSEQ multiplex PCR, lists solely in-frame clones and lacks some. The sample includes roughly 330,000 clones, 67% seen only once; the top ten take 6.3%. General observations from the study: Clonality rose at ibrutinib response, held steady in sustained remission, and fell toward baseline at progression.

Material: PBMCs, obtained after 36 months of ibrutinib treatment. The J gene is TRBJ1-5, the V gene TRBV6-1; D gene uncertain. The sequence came from a human donor with chronic lymphocytic leukemia. The CDR3 loop reads CASSEAKDQPQHF. CDR3 coding DNA: TGTGCCAGCAGTGAAGCCAAGGATCAGCCCCAGCATTTT.